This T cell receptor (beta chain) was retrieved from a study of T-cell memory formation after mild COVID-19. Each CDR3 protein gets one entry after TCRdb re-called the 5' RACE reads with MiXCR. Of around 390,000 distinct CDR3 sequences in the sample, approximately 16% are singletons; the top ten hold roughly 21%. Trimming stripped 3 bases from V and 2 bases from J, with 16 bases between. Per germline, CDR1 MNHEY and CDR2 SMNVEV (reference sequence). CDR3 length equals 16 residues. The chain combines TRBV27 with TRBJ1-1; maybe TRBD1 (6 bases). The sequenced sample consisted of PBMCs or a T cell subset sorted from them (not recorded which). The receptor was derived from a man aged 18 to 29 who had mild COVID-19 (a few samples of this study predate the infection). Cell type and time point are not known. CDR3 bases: TGTGCCAGCAGTTTGATTGGCGGGGGGCTTAACACTGAAGCTTTCTTT. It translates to CASSLIGGGLNTEAFF.